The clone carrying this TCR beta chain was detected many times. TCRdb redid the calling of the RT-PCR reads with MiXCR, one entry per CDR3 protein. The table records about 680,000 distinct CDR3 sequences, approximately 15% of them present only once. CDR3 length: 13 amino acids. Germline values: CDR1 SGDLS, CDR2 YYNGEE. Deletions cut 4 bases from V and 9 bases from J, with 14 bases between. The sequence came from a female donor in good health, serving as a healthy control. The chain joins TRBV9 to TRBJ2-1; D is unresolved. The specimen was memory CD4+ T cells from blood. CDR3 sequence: CASSFPPLPEQFF. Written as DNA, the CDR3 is TGTGCCAGCAGCTTTCCCCCATTGCCTGAGCAGTTCTTC. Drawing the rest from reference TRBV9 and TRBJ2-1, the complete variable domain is DSGVTQTPKHLITATGQRVTLRCSPRSGDLSVYWYQQSLDQGLQFLIQYYNGEERAKGNILERFSAQQFPDLHSELNLSSLELGDSALYFCASSFPPLPEQFFGPGTRLTVL.